Listed below are T cell receptor beta chains from one sample, sequenced in a study of CD8 T cells in ankylosing spondylitis. TCRdb fed the 5' RACE reads into MiXCR, producing one record per CDR3 protein. The sample holds some 200,000 distinct CDR3 sequences, roughly 13% seen once. Sequenced material: blood, either unsorted or a sorted T cell fraction (not recorded which). All receptors derive from a male donor with ankylosing spondylitis or in good health (not recorded which). Each CDR3 is given with its conserved first and last residue. The D gene is left open where the match is weak. Some rows have no size entry. The others give once, few or many, or a class for an expanded clone.

16,TRBD2,TRBJ2-7,TRBV7-6,NA,CASSPGETLAVHEQYF,TGTGCCAGCAGCCCGGGGGAGACACTAGCGGTCCACGAGCAGTACTTC
15,NA,TRBJ2-1,TRBV16,NA,CASSPWSVNYNEQFF,TGTGCCAGCAGCCCCTGGAGTGTGAACTACAATGAGCAGTTCTTC
14,NA,TRBJ2-3,TRBV6-1,NA,CASTRRGVPDTQYF,TGTGCCAGCACCCGCCGTGGGGTCCCAGATACGCAGTATTTT
14,NA,TRBJ1-2,TRBV12-3/TRBV12-4,NA,CASSLTAFNYGYTF,TGTGCCAGCAGTTTGACAGCGTTTAACTATGGCTACACCTTC
14,NA,TRBJ2-7,TRBV2,few,CASRTVYSAYEQYF,TGTGCCAGCAGGACAGTTTATTCTGCCTACGAGCAGTACTTC
14,TRBD1,TRBJ1-2,TRBV2,few,CASRGTVANYGYTF,TGTGCCAGCAGGGGGACAGTAGCTAACTATGGCTACACCTTC
14,NA,TRBJ2-1,TRBV27,NA,CASSFALVSNEQFF,TGTGCCAGCAGTTTCGCACTAGTGAGCAATGAGCAGTTCTTC
16,NA,TRBJ1-1,TRBV7-9,NA,CASSNNEGIGGTEAFF,TGTGCCAGCAGCAACAATGAGGGGATAGGAGGCACTGAAGCTTTCTTT
16,TRBD2,TRBJ2-5,TRBV3-1,NA,CASSHLRTSGAQTQYF,TGTGCCAGCAGCCACCTCAGGACTAGCGGGGCCCAGACCCAGTACTTC
13,NA,TRBJ2-6,TRBV20-1,few,CSAKGFRANVLTF,TGCAGTGCTAAGGGATTTCGGGCCAACGTCCTGACTTTC
15,NA,TRBJ2-3,TRBV6-4,few,CASSVWLGPTDTQYF,TGTGCCAGCAGTGTATGGCTAGGCCCCACAGATACGCAGTATTTT
15,TRBD1,TRBJ1-2,TRBV7-9,NA,CASSLPDRNFYGYTF,TGTGCCAGCAGCTTGCCGGACAGGAACTTCTATGGCTACACCTTC
14,NA,TRBJ1-3,TRBV27,few,CASSSVNSGNTIYF,TGTGCCAGCAGTTCCGTAAACTCTGGAAACACCATATATTTT
13,NA,TRBJ2-7,TRBV12-3/TRBV12-4,many,CASSFLGGYEQYF,TGTGCCAGCAGTTTTCTAGGGGGCTACGAGCAGTACTTC
18,NA,TRBJ2-7,TRBV5-6,NA,CASSSHFQGIKRSYEQYF,TGTGCCAGCAGCTCCCACTTTCAGGGGATCAAGCGATCATACGAGCAGTACTTC
15,NA,TRBJ1-1,TRBV11-2,NA,CASSPRLVGNTEAFF,TGTGCCAGCAGCCCTCGTTTAGTCGGGAACACTGAAGCTTTCTTT
13,TRBD1,TRBJ1-1,TRBV2,NA,CASSDRGAWGAFF,TGTGCCAGCAGCGACAGGGGGGCCTGGGGAGCTTTCTTT
15,NA,TRBJ1-5,TRBV4-1,few,CASSQEWPSNQPQHF,TGCGCCAGCAGCCAAGAATGGCCTAGCAATCAGCCCCAGCATTTT
15,NA,TRBJ2-5,TRBV10-3,NA,CAISDPTRRQETQYF,TGTGCCATCAGTGACCCGACCCGGAGGCAAGAGACCCAGTACTTC
14,TRBD1,TRBJ2-7,TRBV4-1,few,CASSQVGGNGEQYF,TGCGCCAGCAGCCAAGTAGGGGGCAACGGCGAGCAGTACTTC
16,TRBD1,TRBJ1-6,TRBV11-2,few,CASSTTTGANNSPLHF,TGTGCCAGCAGCACAACCACAGGGGCAAATAATTCACCCCTCCACTTT
17,TRBD2,TRBJ2-5,TRBV9,NA,CASSVAPPGGPGETQYF,TGTGCCAGCAGCGTAGCTCCCCCGGGAGGGCCGGGGGAGACCCAGTACTTC